Listed below are T cell receptor beta chains from one sample, sequenced in a study of chemoradiotherapy in HPV16-positive cancers. Measured with immunoSEQ multiplex PCR; TCRdb has only the in-frame clones, and not every one. Among around 8,700 clones listed, less than 85% were seen once. The specimen was obtained from a patient who underwent chemoradiotherapy. The receptors were gathered from a human donor with HPV-associated anogenital cancer. Both conserved end residues are part of each CDR3. D genes are given only for firm matches. Not every row has a clone size; where given, it reads once, few, many or a size class.

V gene: TRBV29-1
J gene: TRBJ2-3
clone size: NA
D gene: NA
CDR3 DNA: TGCAGCGTGCCGGGGTTAAGCACAGATACGCAGTATTTT
CDR3 protein: CSVPGLSTDTQYF

V gene: TRBV7-6
J gene: TRBJ2-5
clone size: NA
D gene: TRBD2
CDR3 DNA: TGTGCCAGCAGCCCAGGACTAGCGGCCCTCATCCAAGAGACCCAGTACTTC
CDR3 protein: CASSPGLAALIQETQYF

V gene: TRBV4-2
J gene: TRBJ2-7
clone size: NA
D gene: TRBD2
CDR3 DNA: TGTGCCAGCAGCCAAGAAGGGAGCGGGAGCTCCTACGAGCAGTACTTC
CDR3 protein: CASSQEGSGSSYEQYF

V gene: TRBV28
J gene: TRBJ2-7
clone size: NA
D gene: TRBD1
CDR3 DNA: TGTGCCAGCAGTTCGACAGGGGGCCTACACGAGCAGTACTTC
CDR3 protein: CASSSTGGLHEQYF

V gene: TRBV19
J gene: TRBJ1-1
clone size: NA
D gene: NA
CDR3 DNA: TGTGCCAGTACCGAGAGGGCAGGAAACACTGAAGCTTTCTTT
CDR3 protein: CASTERAGNTEAFF

V gene: TRBV2
J gene: TRBJ2-7
clone size: NA
D gene: NA
CDR3 DNA: TGTGCCAGCAGCAAGGACGGTACCTACGAGCAGTACTTC
CDR3 protein: CASSKDGTYEQYF

V gene: TRBV14
J gene: TRBJ1-4
clone size: NA
D gene: TRBD1
CDR3 DNA: TGTGCCAGCAGCTACATTTGGGACAGACCAAATGAAAAACTGTTTTTT
CDR3 protein: CASSYIWDRPNEKLFF

V gene: TRBV7-9
J gene: TRBJ2-5
clone size: NA
D gene: TRBD2
CDR3 DNA: TGTGCCAGCAGCTTATCAACGGGAGGGCCGGAGACCCAGTACTTC
CDR3 protein: CASSLSTGGPETQYF

V gene: TRBV7-9
J gene: TRBJ2-7
clone size: NA
D gene: TRBD1
CDR3 DNA: TGTGCCAGCAGCGCAGGGGGATTTTCCTACGAGCAGTACTTC
CDR3 protein: CASSAGGFSYEQYF

V gene: TRBV7-9
J gene: TRBJ2-2
clone size: NA
D gene: NA
CDR3 DNA: TGTGCCAGCAGGGGGTTGGTCACCGGGGAGCTGTTTTTT
CDR3 protein: CASRGLVTGELFF

V gene: TRBV30
J gene: TRBJ1-2
clone size: NA
D gene: TRBD1
CDR3 DNA: TGTGCCTGGAGTACCAAATCTCTTCAGGGGGACTACAACTATGGCTACACCTTC
CDR3 protein: CAWSTKSLQGDYNYGYTF

V gene: TRBV6-1
J gene: TRBJ2-6
clone size: NA
D gene: TRBD1
CDR3 DNA: TGTGCCAGCAGTGAAGTAGGACAGGAGAGCTCTGGGGCCAACGTCCTGACTTTC
CDR3 protein: CASSEVGQESSGANVLTF

V gene: TRBV9
J gene: TRBJ1-3
clone size: NA
D gene: NA
CDR3 DNA: TGTGCCAGCAGCGTAGGAGGGGTCGGAAACACCATATATTTT
CDR3 protein: CASSVGGVGNTIYF

V gene: TRBV5-5
J gene: TRBJ1-4
clone size: NA
D gene: TRBD1
CDR3 DNA: TGTGCCAGCAGCTTGGAGGGACAGGGCCTGCCTGATGAAAAACTGTTTTTT
CDR3 protein: CASSLEGQGLPDEKLFF

V gene: TRBV30
J gene: TRBJ2-4
clone size: NA
D gene: NA
CDR3 DNA: TGTGCCTGGAGTGTACAAGGCGGAACGAAAAACATTCAGTACTTC
CDR3 protein: CAWSVQGGTKNIQYF

V gene: TRBV4-1
J gene: TRBJ2-1
clone size: NA
D gene: TRBD2
CDR3 DNA: TGCGCCAGCAGCCGGACTAGCGGGAGGGGAGATGAGCAGTTCTTC
CDR3 protein: CASSRTSGRGDEQFF

V gene: TRBV7-2
J gene: TRBJ2-7
clone size: NA
D gene: TRBD2
CDR3 DNA: TGTGCCAGCAGCTTAGCTGCGGGAGGAGGCTACGAGCAGTACTTC
CDR3 protein: CASSLAAGGGYEQYF

V gene: TRBV7-9
J gene: TRBJ2-1
clone size: NA
D gene: TRBD2
CDR3 DNA: TGTGCCAGCAGCTTAGTAGCGGGAAACAATGAGCAGTTCTTC
CDR3 protein: CASSLVAGNNEQFF

V gene: TRBV14
J gene: TRBJ2-2
clone size: NA
D gene: NA
CDR3 DNA: TGTGCCAGCAGCCAAGATCGATACACCGGGGAGCTGTTTTTT
CDR3 protein: CASSQDRYTGELFF

V gene: TRBV5-6
J gene: TRBJ2-3
clone size: once
D gene: NA
CDR3 DNA: TGTGCCAGCGGACAACCCTCGTTCACAGATACGCAGTATTTT
CDR3 protein: CASGQPSFTDTQYF

V gene: TRBV5-1
J gene: TRBJ2-1
clone size: NA
D gene: NA
CDR3 DNA: TGCGCCAGCAGTTCCTCGGGGCATGAGCAGTTCTTC
CDR3 protein: CASSSSGHEQFF

V gene: TRBV11-2
J gene: TRBJ2-7
clone size: NA
D gene: NA
CDR3 DNA: TGTGCCAGCAGCTTATTACACGGCGAGCAGTACTTC
CDR3 protein: CASSLLHGEQYF

V gene: TRBV11-2
J gene: TRBJ2-2
clone size: NA
D gene: TRBD2
CDR3 DNA: TGTGCCAGCAGCTCAATACTTGGGACTAGCGGCAACACCGGGGAGCTGTTTTTT
CDR3 protein: CASSSILGTSGNTGELFF

V gene: TRBV5-1
J gene: TRBJ2-4
clone size: few
D gene: NA
CDR3 DNA: TGCGCCAGCAGCTTGGCCGCAGGGGTGTGGGGTGACATTCAGTACTTC
CDR3 protein: CASSLAAGVWGDIQYF

V gene: TRBV5-1
J gene: TRBJ1-1
clone size: NA
D gene: NA
CDR3 DNA: TGCGCCAGCAGCTTCGGGGGGCGCTTGACTGAAGCTTTCTTT
CDR3 protein: CASSFGGRLTEAFF

V gene: TRBV19
J gene: TRBJ2-1
clone size: NA
D gene: NA
CDR3 DNA: TGTGCCAGTAGTGACACGGGAGACAATGAGCAGTTCTTC
CDR3 protein: CASSDTGDNEQFF

V gene: TRBV2
J gene: TRBJ2-3
clone size: NA
D gene: NA
CDR3 DNA: TGTGCCAGCAGTGAGGGGCAGCTTTCGGGGGATACGCAGTATTTT
CDR3 protein: CASSEGQLSGDTQYF

V gene: TRBV4-3
J gene: TRBJ2-1
clone size: NA
D gene: NA
CDR3 DNA: TGCGCCAGCAGCCAAGATTTGGGGACCCTACGCAGTGAGCAGTTCTTC
CDR3 protein: CASSQDLGTLRSEQFF

V gene: TRBV6-5
J gene: TRBJ1-2
clone size: NA
D gene: TRBD1
CDR3 DNA: TGTGCCAGCAGTTATTATGGTGGGACAGGGCACGGCTACACCTTC
CDR3 protein: CASSYYGGTGHGYTF

V gene: TRBV30
J gene: TRBJ1-1
clone size: NA
D gene: TRBD1
CDR3 DNA: TGTGCCTGGCGCACCGACAGGGACACTGAAGCTTTCTTT
CDR3 protein: CAWRTDRDTEAFF

V gene: TRBV7-9
J gene: TRBJ2-3
clone size: NA
D gene: TRBD1
CDR3 DNA: TGTGCCAGCAGCTTAGGGACAGGGGGTTTAGATACGCAGTATTTT
CDR3 protein: CASSLGTGGLDTQYF

V gene: TRBV19
J gene: TRBJ1-2
clone size: few
D gene: NA
CDR3 DNA: TGTGCCAGTAGTATCGACGGATACTATGGCTACACCTTC
CDR3 protein: CASSIDGYYGYTF

V gene: TRBV4-2
J gene: TRBJ2-5
clone size: few
D gene: TRBD1
CDR3 DNA: TGTGCCAGCAGCCAAGGGACAGGGGGCGGATCAGAGACCCAGTACTTC
CDR3 protein: CASSQGTGGGSETQYF

V gene: TRBV2
J gene: TRBJ2-5
clone size: once
D gene: TRBD2
CDR3 DNA: TGTGCCCGTGGGACTAGCGGGAGTTTAAAGGAGACCCAGTACTTC
CDR3 protein: CARGTSGSLKETQYF

V gene: TRBV28
J gene: TRBJ2-3
clone size: once
D gene: NA
CDR3 DNA: TGTGCCAGCAGTTTAGGAGGGGGCGCGAAAGATACGCAGTATTTT
CDR3 protein: CASSLGGGAKDTQYF

V gene: TRBV11-2
J gene: TRBJ2-3
clone size: NA
D gene: TRBD1
CDR3 DNA: TGTGCCAGCAGCTCTCAGGGGGTGCCGGCAGATACGCAGTATTTT
CDR3 protein: CASSSQGVPADTQYF

V gene: TRBV7-9
J gene: TRBJ2-1
clone size: NA
D gene: TRBD1
CDR3 DNA: TGTGCCAGCAGCTCTAGGACAGGCCAGCACGCCTTCGATGAGCAGTTCTTC
CDR3 protein: CASSSRTGQHAFDEQFF

V gene: TRBV5-1
J gene: TRBJ1-1
clone size: once
D gene: NA
CDR3 DNA: TGCGCCAGCAGCATGGGGGGTGCGGACACTGAAGCTTTCTTT
CDR3 protein: CASSMGGADTEAFF

V gene: TRBV7-3
J gene: TRBJ2-3
clone size: NA
D gene: TRBD2
CDR3 DNA: TGTGCCAGCAGCTTAACTCCAGCGGGAGTTGGTTTAGATACGCAGTATTTT
CDR3 protein: CASSLTPAGVGLDTQYF

V gene: TRBV28
J gene: TRBJ2-7
clone size: once
D gene: NA
CDR3 DNA: TGTGCCAGCAGCCGTATGGGCGAGCAGTACTTC
CDR3 protein: CASSRMGEQYF

V gene: TRBV7-9
J gene: TRBJ2-5
clone size: NA
D gene: TRBD2
CDR3 DNA: TGTGCCACCACGTCGTCCGGGAGGGCCACTGAGACCCAGTACTTC
CDR3 protein: CATTSSGRATETQYF

V gene: TRBV6-1
J gene: TRBJ1-5
clone size: NA
D gene: NA
CDR3 DNA: TGTGCCAGCAAGATTGATAGCAATCAGCCCCAGCATTTT
CDR3 protein: CASKIDSNQPQHF

V gene: TRBV29-1
J gene: TRBJ2-5
clone size: NA
D gene: TRBD2
CDR3 DNA: TGCAGCGTTCCCGGGACTAGCGTCACAGCACACCTCCAGTACTTC
CDR3 protein: CSVPGTSVTAHLQYF

V gene: TRBV6-6
J gene: TRBJ2-1
clone size: NA
D gene: NA
CDR3 DNA: TGTGCCAGCAGTTACCTGCAGGGAAATGAGCAGTTCTTC
CDR3 protein: CASSYLQGNEQFF

V gene: TRBV28
J gene: TRBJ1-5
clone size: NA
D gene: TRBD1
CDR3 DNA: TGTGCCAGCAGTTTACCAGGGGGTCAGCCCCAGCATTTT
CDR3 protein: CASSLPGGQPQHF

V gene: TRBV6-1
J gene: TRBJ1-3
clone size: NA
D gene: NA
CDR3 DNA: TGTGCCAGCAGTGTCATCTCCCACTCTGGAAACACCATATATTTT
CDR3 protein: CASSVISHSGNTIYF

V gene: TRBV5-1
J gene: TRBJ2-2
clone size: few
D gene: TRBD2
CDR3 DNA: TGCGCCAGCAGCTGGGGTCGACTAGCGGAGAACACCGGGGAGCTGTTTTTT
CDR3 protein: CASSWGRLAENTGELFF

V gene: TRBV6-1
J gene: TRBJ1-1
clone size: NA
D gene: TRBD1
CDR3 DNA: TGTGCCATAAGGGGGCCTGAAGCTTTCTTT
CDR3 protein: CAIRGPEAFF

V gene: TRBV7-2
J gene: TRBJ2-3
clone size: large
D gene: NA
CDR3 DNA: TGTGCCAGCAGCTTACGGGATACGCAGTATTTT
CDR3 protein: CASSLRDTQYF

V gene: TRBV5-1
J gene: TRBJ2-1
clone size: NA
D gene: TRBD2
CDR3 DNA: TGCGCCAGCAGCTTGGCCGGTAGCGGGAGGTTTTACAATGAGCAGTTCTTC
CDR3 protein: CASSLAGSGRFYNEQFF

V gene: TRBV7-8
J gene: TRBJ2-5
clone size: NA
D gene: TRBD2
CDR3 DNA: TGTGCCAGCAGCTTAGTTGCGGGAGAGGTAGGGGAGACCCAGTACTTC
CDR3 protein: CASSLVAGEVGETQYF